The 21 T cell receptor beta chains given below trace back to one sample, sequenced in a study of shared clonotypes between healthy human individuals. Method: immunoSEQ multiplex PCR; TCRdb's copy keeps in-frame clones and lacks some. In the table there are about a million clones, about 76% of which are singletons. The sample taken for sequencing was memory CD4+ T cells sorted from blood. Indicated subset: CD45RA-negative fraction. The receptor set was obtained from a man aged 18 to 35 in good health.

V and J are TRBV7-6 and TRBJ1-5, with TRBD1 matching 9 bases. Germline CDR1 and CDR2: SGHVS and FNYEAQ. The length of the CDR3 is 14 residues. Trimming cost V 5 bases and J 7 bases; bases outside gene matches: 6. The CDR3: CASSPGTGPQPQHF. As DNA, the CDR3 is TGTGCCAGCAGCCCCGGGACAGGGCCCCAGCCCCAGCATTTT.

The genes are TRBV10-3 and TRBJ2-3, with D maybe TRBD1 (6 bases). Germline values: CDR1 ENHRY, CDR2 SYGVKD. This CDR3 is built from 15 residues. V lost 3 bases to trimming and J lost 0 bases, with 10 bases between them. The CDR3 bases are TGTGCCATCAGTGATGGGGGCGGTAGCACAGATACGCAGTATTTT. Translated, it gives CAISDGGGSTDTQYF.

The rearrangement uses TRBV2 and TRBJ2-3; TRBD2 matches 7 bases. The germline gives CDR1 SNHLY, CDR2 FYNNEI. The V gene end was trimmed by 3 bases and the J gene end by 7 bases; junction bases not matched to a gene: 7. This CDR3 has 14 amino acids. The DNA for the CDR3 is TGTGCCAGCAGTGACAGGTCAGCGGGGAATACGCAGTATTTT. Translation: CASSDRSAGNTQYF.

The CDR3 bases are TGTGCCAGCAGTCCTCAGTTTGGGGCCGGCTACACCTTC. Translation gives CASSPQFGAGYTF. This chain connects TRBV25-1 to TRBJ1-2; the D gene is possibly TRBD1 (5 bases). V lost 5 bases and J 8 bases, leaving 15 bases between the germline ends. The CDR3 is 13 residues long. Per germline, CDR1 MGHDK and CDR2 SYGVNS.

Only one count was recorded for this clone. The rearrangement joins TRBV6-5 to TRBJ1-2; D is undetermined. The germline V gene has CDR1 MNHEY and CDR2 SVGAGI. Trimming took off 6 bases at V and 8 bases at J, with 13 bases between the two ends. The CDR3 has 12 amino acids. This CDR3 is CASRPPIGGYTF. The CDR3 region has the DNA TGTGCCAGCAGGCCCCCCATAGGAGGCTACACCTTC.

This chain connects TRBV28 to TRBJ1-2, with a possible D match to TRBD1 (6 bases). Trimming shortened V by 3 bases and J by 8 bases, and 22 bases separated the two germline ends. Germline V CDR1 and CDR2: MDHEN, SYDVKM. The CDR3 has 16 residues. The CDR3 sequence is CASSLGLPGVLGGYTF. The CDR3 bases are TGTGCCAGCAGTTTGGGCCTACCAGGGGTACTAGGGGGCTACACCTTC.

This chain connects TRBV10-1 to TRBJ2-2, with D possibly being TRBD2 (5 bases). Germline CDR1 and CDR2: WNHNN and SYGVQD (reference sequence). CDR3 length: 15 amino acids. With 2 bases removed from V and 5 bases from J, the gap between germline ends came to 12 bases. The CDR3 DNA is TGCGCCAGCAGTGAGGTGGCCCGACTAACCGGGGAGCTGTTTTTT. Translation gives CASSEVARLTGELFF.

V gene TRBV7-9 combines with J gene TRBJ2-1; tentatively, D is TRBD2 (5 bases). Looked up from germline, CDR1 is SEHNR and CDR2 is FQNEAQ (reference sequence). Trimming stripped 0 bases from V and 8 bases from J, with 8 bases between. The CDR3 totals 13 residues. The CDR3 DNA reads as TGTGCCAGCAGCTTAGCGGCGGGCTATGAGCAGTTCTTC. Translation gives CASSLAAGYEQFF.

Many counts were recorded for this clone. The chain employs TRBV19 and TRBJ1-5; a weak D match, TRBD1 (6 bases). Germline V CDR1 and CDR2: LNHDA, SQIVND (reference sequence). V lost 6 bases to trimming and J lost 1 base, with 10 bases between them. There are 14 residues in the CDR3. CDR3 nucleotide sequence: TGTGCCAGTAGGGACAGCCCCAGCAATCAGCCCCAGCATTTT. Its translation is CASRDSPSNQPQHF. The full variable domain, its missing parts supplied by reference TRBV19 and TRBJ1-5, is DGGITQSPKYLFRKEGQNVTLSCEQNLNHDAMYWYRQDPGQGLRLIYYSQIVNDFQKGDIAEGYSVSREKKESFPLTVTSAQKNPTAFYLCASRDSPSNQPQHFGDGTRLSIL.

The chain couples TRBV7-9 to TRBJ2-5, with 8 bases matching TRBD2. The germline V gene encodes CDR1 SEHNR and CDR2 FQNEAQ (reference sequence). The CDR3 is 14 residues long. The J segment lost 1 base and the V segment lost 5 bases, leaving 3 bases of the junction unmatched. CDR3 residues: CASSRSGAQETQYF. The CDR3 coding sequence is TGTGCCAGCAGCCGTAGCGGGGCCCAAGAGACCCAGTACTTC.

The chain has TRBV30 and TRBJ2-2, with D possibly TRBD2 on 7 matching bases. The CDR3 is 14 amino acids. From germline, CDR1 is GTSNPN and CDR2 SVGIG (reference sequence). V was clipped by 5 bases and J by 4 bases, with 14 bases between them. The CDR3 sequence: CAWVWGGLTGELFF. Here the CDR3 DNA reads TGTGCCTGGGTCTGGGGGGGCCTCACCGGGGAGCTGTTTTTT.

The gene calls are TRBV7-3 and TRBJ2-1; possibly TRBD2 for D (5 bases). Germline CDR1 SGHTA, CDR2 FQGTGA. Trimming left V 5 bases short and J 9 bases short, with 20 bases between. The CDR3 has 15 amino acids. CDR3 loop: CASSPRAPVAAEQFF. As DNA, the CDR3 is TGTGCCAGCAGCCCGAGGGCCCCCGTTGCGGCTGAGCAGTTCTTC.

The rearrangement uses TRBV19 and TRBJ1-4; maybe TRBD1 (5 bases). This CDR3 comprises 15 residues. V lost 3 bases, J lost 6 bases, and 14 bases lay in between. Germline CDR1 reads LNHDA; CDR2 reads SQIVND (reference sequence). The CDR3 region is CASSIGGSMYEKLFF. CDR3 bases: TGTGCCAGTAGTATTGGGGGGAGTATGTATGAAAAACTGTTTTTT.

The rearrangement links TRBV6-1 to TRBJ1-3; TRBD1 aligns across 8 bases. Trimming cost V 4 bases and J 2 bases; bases outside gene matches: 1. This CDR3 has 14 residues. Germline V gene data show CDR1 as MNHNS and CDR2 as SASEGT. This chain's CDR3 is CASSGTGTGNTIYF. The CDR3 nucleotides read TGTGCCAGCAGTGGGACAGGGACTGGAAACACCATATATTTT.

This chain joins TRBV11-2 and TRBJ2-3; maybe TRBD1 (6 bases). Trimming removed 4 bases from V and 4 bases from J, with 15 bases in between. CDR3 length: 15 amino acids. CDR1 SGHAT and CDR2 FQNNGV come from the germline V gene. CDR3 sequence reads: CASSSQIRGSDTQYF. The CDR3, as DNA: TGTGCCAGCAGCTCACAAATCAGGGGCTCAGATACGCAGTATTTT. Supplemented by reference TRBV11-2 and TRBJ2-3, the full variable domain reads EAGVAQSPRYKIIEKRQSVAFWCNPISGHATLYWYQQILGQGPKLLIQFQNNGVVDDSQLPKDRFSAERLKGVDSTLKIQPAKLEDSAVYLCASSSQIRGSDTQYFGPGTRLTVL.

The chain links TRBV30 to TRBJ2-2, with TRBD2 identical over 10 bases. Germline V gene lookup returns CDR1 GTSNPN and CDR2 SVGIG (reference sequence). This CDR3 is built from 16 residues. Trimming cost V 0 bases and J 7 bases; bases outside gene matches: 8. The CDR3 is CAWSVRPSGGGGELFF. In DNA form, the CDR3 reads TGTGCCTGGAGTGTACGTCCTAGCGGGGGCGGCGGGGAGCTGTTTTTT. Full variable domain (rest looked up from reference TRBV30 and TRBJ2-2): SQTIHQWPATLVQPVGSPLSLECTVEGTSNPNLYWYRQAAGRGLQLLFYSVGIGQISSEVPQNLSASRPQDRQFILSSKKLLLSDSGFYLCAWSVRPSGGGGELFFGEGSRLTVL.

The rearrangement joins TRBV5-8 to TRBJ1-3, with D perhaps matching TRBD1 (5 bases). This CDR3 spans 14 amino acids. Germline assignment: CDR1 SGHTS and CDR2 YDEGEE. V was clipped by 2 bases and J by 4 bases, with 10 bases between them. The CDR3 reads CASSFSQAGNTIYF. CDR3 DNA: TGTGCCAGCAGCTTTTCACAGGCCGGAAACACCATATATTTT.

This clone has just a few counts. The CDR3 bases are TGTGCCACCAGCAGCTATACAGGGGGCGCGAGCAATCAGCCCCAGCATTTT. Protein sequence: CATSSYTGGASNQPQHF. The gene calls are TRBV15 and TRBJ1-5; 9 bases agree with TRBD1. V lost 3 bases, J lost 1 base, and 7 bases stayed unmatched. The CDR3 extends over 17 amino acids. Germline V lookup: CDR1 LNHNV, CDR2 YYDKDF (reference sequence).

As to this clone: This same CDR3 is encoded by further DNA sequences in the sample. The chain joins TRBV19 to TRBJ2-4, with D possibly being TRBD1 (6 bases). This CDR3 region has 13 residues. CDR1 is LNHDA and CDR2 is SQIVND in the germline V gene (reference sequence). V shed 3 bases and J shed 7 bases, with 10 bases lying between them. The CDR3 loop is CASSISQGNIQYF. In DNA form, the CDR3 reads TGTGCCAGTAGTATCAGCCAGGGGAACATTCAGTACTTC.

The chain carries TRBV6-5 and TRBJ1-2; D ambiguous. V was cut by 5 bases and J by 6 bases, with 13 bases left in between. The length of the CDR3 is 13 residues. CDR1 MNHEY and CDR2 SVGAGI come from the germline V gene. CDR3 residues: CASSRGRDDGYTF. The DNA for the CDR3 is TGTGCCAGCAGTCGGGGTCGGGATGATGGCTACACCTTC.

The chain uses TRBV11-2 and TRBJ2-5, with TRBD2 matching 12 bases. CDR3 length equals 18 residues. The germline CDR1 and CDR2 sequences are SGHAT and FQNNGV. The J segment lost 4 bases and the V segment lost 2 bases, leaving 11 bases of the junction unmatched. The DNA of the CDR3 is TGTGCCAGCAGCTTAATGTCTAGCGGGAGGGCCTCGGTAGAGACCCAGTACTTC. Translated, it gives CASSLMSSGRASVETQYF.